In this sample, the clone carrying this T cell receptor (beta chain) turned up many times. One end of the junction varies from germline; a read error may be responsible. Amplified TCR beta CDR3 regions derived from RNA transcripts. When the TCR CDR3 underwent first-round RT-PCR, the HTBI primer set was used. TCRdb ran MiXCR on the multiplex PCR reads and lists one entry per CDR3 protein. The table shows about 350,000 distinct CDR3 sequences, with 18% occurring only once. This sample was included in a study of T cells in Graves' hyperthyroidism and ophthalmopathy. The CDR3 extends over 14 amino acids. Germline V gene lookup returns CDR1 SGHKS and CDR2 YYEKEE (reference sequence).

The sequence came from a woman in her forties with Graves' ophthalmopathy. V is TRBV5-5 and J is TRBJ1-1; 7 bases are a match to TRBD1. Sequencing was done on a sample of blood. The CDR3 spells CASRWDSLNTGAFF. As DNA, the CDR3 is TGTGCCAGCAGGTGGGACAGCCTGAACACTGGAGCTTTCTTT.